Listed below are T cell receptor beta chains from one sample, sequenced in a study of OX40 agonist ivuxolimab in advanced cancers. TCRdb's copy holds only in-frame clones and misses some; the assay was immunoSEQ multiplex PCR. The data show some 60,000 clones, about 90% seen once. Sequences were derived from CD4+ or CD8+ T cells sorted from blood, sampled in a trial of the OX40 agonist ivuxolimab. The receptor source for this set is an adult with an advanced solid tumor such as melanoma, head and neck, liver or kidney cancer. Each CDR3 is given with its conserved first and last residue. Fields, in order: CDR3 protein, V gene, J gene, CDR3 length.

CDR3: CASSSGLVGETQYF
V: TRBV5-1
J: TRBJ2-5
length: 14

CDR3: CASSPMGGNEAFF
V: TRBV7-2
J: TRBJ1-1
length: 13

CDR3: CSVEIDPSLQFF
V: TRBV29-1
J: TRBJ2-1
length: 12

CDR3: CASSLSGRKAFF
V: TRBV28
J: TRBJ1-1
length: 12

CDR3: CASSENYRGLYEQYF
V: TRBV2
J: TRBJ2-7
length: 15

CDR3: CASTSSGGFNQPQHF
V: TRBV19
J: TRBJ1-5
length: 15

CDR3: CASSGLAARNNYEQYF
V: TRBV28
J: TRBJ2-7
length: 16

CDR3: CASSDLRGINTDTQYF
V: TRBV25-1
J: TRBJ2-3
length: 16

CDR3: CASSIDLRSDTQYF
V: TRBV19
J: TRBJ2-3
length: 14

CDR3: CASSFLGGQGGEQYF
V: TRBV11-2
J: TRBJ2-7
length: 15

CDR3: CAWIERLANTGELFF
V: TRBV30
J: TRBJ2-2
length: 15

CDR3: CASSSGVGRAETQYF
V: TRBV5-1
J: TRBJ2-5
length: 15

CDR3: CASAQGLVETQYF
V: TRBV7-9
J: TRBJ2-5
length: 13

CDR3: CAWSAGPATGPGELFF
V: TRBV30
J: TRBJ2-2
length: 16

CDR3: CAISEVETNDSTDTQYF
V: TRBV10-3
J: TRBJ2-3
length: 17

CDR3: CASSLAGEGRFQETQYF
V: TRBV5-6
J: TRBJ2-5
length: 17

CDR3: CASSIGLAGETGELFF
V: TRBV5-6
J: TRBJ2-2
length: 16